The clone carrying this TCR beta chain was detected ten times or more. The antigen is undetermined. This sample was taken from a study of T-cell reconstitution after alpha-beta-depleted transplantation in children. Unique molecular identifiers featured in how the TCRbeta library was prepared. TCRdb itself ran the PCR reads through MiXCR, one entry per CDR3 protein. The sample yields roughly 20,000 distinct CDR3 sequences, 10% to 15% seen once. The V end lost 3 bases, the J end lost 8 bases, and 14 bases lay between the germline ends. The CDR3 spans 14 residues. Germline CDR1 and CDR2: SEHNR and FQNEAQ (reference sequence). Study-level points and caveats: T-cell counts and diversity at one year post-transplant came mainly from newly produced T cells. Expanded clones from the graft, numbering several hundred, reportedly supplied alpha-beta T cells about two months after transplant.

Sequencing used PBMCs, mostly from graft donor cells, obtained 60 days after TCRalphabeta/CD19-depleted stem cell transplant. This clonotype originated in a female patient aged 2-10 years who had a stem cell transplant for congenital amegakaryocytic thrombocytopenia, so the T cells may come from the graft donor. V and J are TRBV7-9 and TRBJ2-1; D is tentatively TRBD1 or TRBD2 (7 bases each). Written as DNA, the CDR3 is TGTGCCAGCAGCTTGTCACAGGGGAGGGATGAGCAGTTCTTC. Its translation is CASSLSQGRDEQFF.